This T cell receptor (beta chain) stems from a study of blood T cell repertoires in COVID-19. Study context: Spain, Italy and the United States supplied samples that represented acute and convalescent COVID-19. Sources were T cells, B-cell-depleted T cells, or PBMCs; the material itself was cDNA or gDNA.

Per the germline V gene, CDR1 is SGHRS and CDR2 is YFSETQ. The junction had 10 bases not matched to a gene; V was cut back by 1 base and J by 1 base. The CDR3 consists of 18 residues. Authors' data handling: Using reference gene primer amplification, nucleated cell counts were estimated. Repertoires were generated with immunoSEQ multiplex PCR, while TCRdb's copy carries only in-frame clones and drops some. That table furnishes V, J and clone size, whereas the DNA furnished D and trimming. Of 70,000 to 100,000 clones listed, 90% are singletons. The rearrangement uses TRBV5-1 and TRBJ2-7; 11 nucleotides line up with TRBD2. This TCR was recovered from an elderly woman with active or convalescent COVID-19. Material: peripheral blood. CDR3 in DNA: TGCGCCAGCAGCTTGATAGTAGCGGGAGGGATTTTATCCTACGAGCAGTACTTC. Its protein is CASSLIVAGGILSYEQYF.